This record covers a single TCR beta chain. The antigen remains undetermined. The sample is drawn from a study of cytomegalovirus exposure and HLA in healthy donors. The V end lost 1 base, the J end lost 2 bases, and 13 bases lay between the germline ends. CDR1 and CDR2 (germline): SGHTS, YDEGEE. The CDR3 spans 15 residues. Overall study results and limits: Most TCR beta V segments were productive about 87% or about 30% of the time in an earlier analysis. A later analysis showed HLA-associated TCR beta chains outstripping equally common others in clonal expansion.

The PCR used 60 Vbeta and 13 Jbeta primers. Method: immunoSEQ multiplex PCR; TCRdb's copy keeps in-frame clones and lacks some. The data show 120,000 or so clones, about 78% seen once. The sequenced material came from PBMCs. The sequence derives from a woman in her thirties or forties in good health and CMV-seropositive. The rearrangement joins TRBV5-8 to TRBJ2-7, with a possible D match to TRBD2 (6 bases). CDR3 in DNA: TGTGCCAGCAGCTTGTCGCGGGGATCAACCTACGAGCAGTACTTC. Translated: CASSLSRGSTYEQYF.